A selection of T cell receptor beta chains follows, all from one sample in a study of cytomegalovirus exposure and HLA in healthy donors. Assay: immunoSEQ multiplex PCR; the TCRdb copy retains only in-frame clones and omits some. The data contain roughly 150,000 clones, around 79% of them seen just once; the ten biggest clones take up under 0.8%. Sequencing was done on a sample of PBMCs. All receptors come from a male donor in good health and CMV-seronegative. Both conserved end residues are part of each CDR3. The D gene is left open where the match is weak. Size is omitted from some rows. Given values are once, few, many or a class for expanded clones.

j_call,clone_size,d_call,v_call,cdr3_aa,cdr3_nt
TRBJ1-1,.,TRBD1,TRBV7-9,CASSLGQGAHTEAFF,TGTGCCAGCAGCCTGGGACAGGGGGCACACACTGAAGCTTTCTTT
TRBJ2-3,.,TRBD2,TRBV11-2,CASSLDLTSGVQYF,TGTGCCAGCAGCTTAGATCTAACTAGCGGAGTGCAGTATTTT
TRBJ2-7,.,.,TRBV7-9,CSSSDGAPEQYF,TGTTCCAGCAGCGATGGGGCACCCGAGCAGTACTTC
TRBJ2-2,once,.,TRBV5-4,CASSLGGRAESELFF,TGTGCCAGCAGCTTGGGGGGCAGGGCGGAATCGGAGCTGTTTTTT
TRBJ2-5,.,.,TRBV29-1,CSVSPGQETQYF,TGCAGCGTTTCCCCCGGGCAAGAGACCCAGTACTTC
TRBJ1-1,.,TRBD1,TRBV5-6,CASSRDRGEAFF,TGTGCCAGCAGCCGGGACAGGGGGGAAGCTTTCTTT
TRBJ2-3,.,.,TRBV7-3,CASSLRLDPDTQYF,TGTGCCAGCAGCTTAAGACTAGACCCAGATACGCAGTATTTT
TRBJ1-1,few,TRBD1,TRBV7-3,CASSVTGGTEAFF,TGTGCCAGCAGCGTTACAGGGGGCACTGAAGCTTTCTTT
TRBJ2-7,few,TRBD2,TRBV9,CASSPRLAGYEQYF,TGTGCCAGCAGCCCCCGACTAGCGGGCTACGAGCAGTACTTC
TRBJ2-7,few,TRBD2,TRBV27,CASSKRETYEQYF,TGTGCCAGCAGTAAGCGGGAGACCTACGAGCAGTACTTC
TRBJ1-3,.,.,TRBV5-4,CASSLDPGAGNTIYF,TGTGCCAGCAGCTTGGATCCAGGGGCTGGAAACACCATATATTTT
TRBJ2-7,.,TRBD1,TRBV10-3,CAISVRIGQENSYEQYF,TGTGCCATCAGTGTTCGGATCGGACAGGAGAACTCCTACGAGCAGTACTTC
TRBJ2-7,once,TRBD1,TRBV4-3,CASSYSGTGESYEQYF,TGCGCCAGCAGCTATAGCGGGACAGGGGAATCCTACGAGCAGTACTTC
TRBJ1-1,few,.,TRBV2,CASMRRGQNTEAFF,TGTGCCAGCATGAGGCGGGGGCAGAACACTGAAGCTTTCTTT
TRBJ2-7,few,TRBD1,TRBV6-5,CASSYSRGRPGEQYF,TGTGCCAGCAGTTACTCTAGGGGGCGCCCGGGGGAGCAGTACTTC
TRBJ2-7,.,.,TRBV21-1,CASSNGQRVYEQYF,TGTGCCAGCAGCAACGGACAGAGGGTCTACGAGCAGTACTTC
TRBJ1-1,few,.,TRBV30,CAWRFGGGVEAFF,TGTGCCTGGAGGTTTGGAGGGGGGGTTGAAGCTTTCTTT
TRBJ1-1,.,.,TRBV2,CASSELIRVVTEAFF,TGTGCCAGCAGTGAATTGATCAGGGTCGTCACTGAAGCTTTCTTT
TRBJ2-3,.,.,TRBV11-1,CASSLVRSPTDTQYF,TGTGCCAGCAGCTTAGTCAGGTCGCCCACAGATACGCAGTATTTT
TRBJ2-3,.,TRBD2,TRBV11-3,CASSRGLAGGTDTQYF,TGTGCCAGCAGCCGTGGACTAGCGGGAGGCACAGATACGCAGTATTTT
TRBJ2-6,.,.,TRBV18,CASSPAGFGSGANVLTF,TGTGCCAGCTCACCGGCAGGGTTCGGCTCTGGGGCCAACGTCCTGACTTTC
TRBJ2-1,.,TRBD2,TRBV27,CASSLAGINEQFF,TGTGCCAGCAGCCTAGCGGGAATAAATGAGCAGTTCTTC
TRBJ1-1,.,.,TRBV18,CASSRGGDTEAFF,TGTGCCAGCTCACGCGGGGGGGACACTGAAGCTTTCTTT
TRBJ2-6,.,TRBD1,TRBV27,CASSSTGAGANVLTF,TGTGCCAGCAGTTCTACAGGGGCTGGGGCCAACGTCCTGACTTTC
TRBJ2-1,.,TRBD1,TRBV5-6,CASSHRDRGKDEQFF,TGTGCCAGCAGCCATAGGGACAGGGGAAAAGATGAGCAGTTCTTC
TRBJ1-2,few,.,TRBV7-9,CASSEASLSGYTF,TGTGCCAGCAGCGAAGCGAGCCTCAGCGGCTACACCTTC
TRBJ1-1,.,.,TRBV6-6,CASRETGRAFF,TGTGCCAGCAGAGAGACTGGTAGAGCTTTCTTT
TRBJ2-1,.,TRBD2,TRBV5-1,CASSLELAANNEQFF,TGCGCCAGCAGCTTGGAACTAGCGGCTAACAATGAGCAGTTCTTC